One sample yielded the 24 T cell receptor beta chains listed below, sequenced in a study of T cell responses to AZD1222 COVID-19 vaccine. Only in-frame clones appear in the TCRdb table, and some are missing; sequencing was by immunoSEQ multiplex PCR. The table has 100,000 to 110,000 clones, about 90% seen once. The specimen was peripheral blood, collected on day 0 of MenACWY control vaccination. The receptors here all came from an adult in good health.

V and J are TRBV5-1 and TRBJ1-2, with D perhaps TRBD1 (5 bases). V lost 4 bases and J 6 bases, leaving 13 bases between the germline ends. The CDR3 covers 13 residues. Looked up from germline, CDR1 is SGHRS and CDR2 is YFSETQ. DNA for the CDR3: TGCGCCAGCAGCCCGGGGGGTTTAAATGGCTACACCTTC. Protein product: CASSPGGLNGYTF. Variable domain in full (rest from reference TRBV5-1 and TRBJ1-2): KAGVTQTPRYLIKTRGQQVTLSCSPISGHRSVSWYQQTPGQGLQFLFEYFSETQRNKGNFPGRFSGRQFSNSRSEMNVSTLELGDSALYLCASSPGGLNGYTFGSGTRLTVV.

The V gene is TRBV7-8, the J gene TRBJ1-2; D ambiguous. In germline, CDR1 is SGHVS, CDR2 FQNEAQ. Trimming removed 11 bases at V and 6 bases at J, with 4 bases between. The CDR3 runs 8 residues. CDR3: CASDGYTF. In DNA form, the CDR3 reads TGTGCCTCTGATGGCTACACCTTC.

CDR3 loop: CASSSVTGDSGELFF. The CDR3 DNA sequence: TGCGCCAGCAGCTCCGTGACAGGGGACTCCGGGGAGCTGTTTTTT. The rearrangement uses TRBV5-1 and TRBJ2-2, with 8 bases lining up with TRBD1. The ends lost 3 bases at V and 6 bases at J; junction bases unmatched: 7. CDR1 SGHRS and CDR2 YFSETQ come from the germline V gene. The CDR3 contains 15 residues.

The rearrangement joins TRBV30 to TRBJ1-5; D unclear. CDR1 and CDR2 (germline): GTSNPN, SVGIG (reference sequence). V lost 1 base to trimming and J lost 2 bases, with 9 bases between them. The CDR3 totals 14 residues. CDR3 loop: CAWSGGLGNQPQHF. CDR3 nucleotides: TGTGCCTGGAGTGGAGGGCTTGGCAATCAGCCCCAGCATTTT.

CDR3 nucleotide sequence: TGCGCCAGCAGCCAAGATCGGGACAGCACCTATAATTCACCCCTCCACTTT. This codes for CASSQDRDSTYNSPLHF. The V gene is TRBV4-1, the J gene TRBJ1-6, with 7 bases fitting TRBD1. This CDR3 contains 17 residues. Germline values: CDR1 MGHRA, CDR2 YSYEKL. The trim removed 0 bases at V and 2 bases at J, leaving 4 bases unmatched.

The V call is TRBV6-6, the J call TRBJ1-1; D perhaps matches TRBD1 (6 bases). V dropped 9 bases and J dropped 5 bases, with 13 bases sitting between them. The CDR3 is made up of 12 amino acids. CDR1 is MNHNY, CDR2 SVGAGI, per germline (reference sequence). The CDR3 bases are TGTGCCAGTGGGGGGCTGGAGACTGAAGCTTTCTTT. The encoded protein is CASGGLETEAFF.

The chain carries TRBV5-5 and TRBJ2-2; 13 bases map to TRBD2. CDR1 is SGHKS and CDR2 is YYEKEE in the germline V gene (reference sequence). CDR3 size: 16 residues. V was pared by 4 bases and J by 6 bases, with 6 bases of the junction left unmatched. The CDR3 region is CASSTRTSGGAGELFF. DNA for the CDR3: TGTGCCAGCAGCACCCGTACTAGCGGGGGGGCCGGGGAGCTGTTTTTT.

The chain combines TRBV24-1 with TRBJ2-1, with D tentatively TRBD1 (6 bases). Trimming left V 7 bases short and J 10 bases short, with 19 bases between. The CDR3 has 14 residues. Germline V gene sequence: CDR1 KGHDR, CDR2 SFDVKD. The CDR3 region has the DNA TGTGCCACCAGCTTGACAGGCCCCGCCCGGGAGCAGTTCTTC. Translation gives CATSLTGPAREQFF.

The chain recombines TRBV4-1 with TRBJ1-5, with a possible D match to TRBD1 (5 bases). CDR1 and CDR2 (germline): MGHRA, YSYEKL. Trimming left V 0 bases short and J 3 bases short, with 15 bases between. This CDR3 contains 17 residues. Written as DNA, the CDR3 is TGCGCCAGCAGCCAAGATCCCTCCGGGGCGAACAATCAGCCCCAGCATTTT. This translates into CASSQDPSGANNQPQHF.

The rearrangement links TRBV11-2 to TRBJ2-3; perhaps TRBD1 as D (6 bases). Trimming left V 1 base short and J 3 bases short, with 8 bases between. Germline lookup yields CDR1 SGHAT and CDR2 FQNNGV. The CDR3 is 14 residues long. In DNA form, the CDR3 reads TGTGCCAGCAGCTTAGGAACAGGGACAGATACGCAGTATTTT. This sequence encodes CASSLGTGTDTQYF.

This chain joins TRBV7-2 and TRBJ1-1, with D possibly TRBD1 on 5 matching bases. Germline lookup yields CDR1 SGHTA and CDR2 FQGNSA. V was shortened by 5 bases and J by 4 bases, with 14 bases between the two germline ends. The CDR3 sequence is 14 residues long. This chain's CDR3 is CASSVQGVGTEAFF. The CDR3 DNA is TGTGCCAGCAGCGTCCAGGGTGTAGGCACTGAAGCTTTCTTT.

This clone was counted a single time. The V call is TRBV4-1, the J call TRBJ2-1; TRBD1 matches at 7 bases. Germline V gene sequence: CDR1 MGHRA, CDR2 YSYEKL. The CDR3 covers 16 residues. J gave up 1 base and V 1 base, and 4 bases lay outside the gene matches. The CDR3 nucleotides read TGCGCCAGCAGCCAAGGATTGGGACAGTCCTACAATGAGCAGTTCTTC. Translation gives CASSQGLGQSYNEQFF.

The chain uses TRBV6-2 or TRBV6-3 and TRBJ2-5; D call uncertain. The CDR3 loop spans 11 amino acids. V shed 2 bases and J shed 10 bases, with 8 bases lying between them. The V gene's germline CDR1 is MNHEY and CDR2 SVGEGT. This chain's CDR3 is CASSYNGFQYF. Here the CDR3 DNA reads TGTGCCAGCAGTTACAACGGGTTCCAGTACTTC.

The chain has TRBV7-2 and TRBJ2-3; D is ambiguous. Per germline, CDR1 SGHTA and CDR2 FQGNSA. Trimming took 1 base from V and 6 from J, leaving 11 bases between them. CDR3 length: 14 amino acids. The CDR3 bases are TGTGCCAGCAGCTTAGTAGTTACCGCGGATACGCAGTATTTT. This gives the protein CASSLVVTADTQYF.

The chain uses TRBV28 and TRBJ1-2; a weak D match, TRBD1 (6 bases). Looked up from germline, CDR1 is MDHEN and CDR2 is SYDVKM. The length of the CDR3 is 14 residues. V dropped 3 bases and J dropped 5 bases, with 13 bases sitting between them. This chain's CDR3 is CASSFRGQQYGYTF. In DNA, the CDR3 is TGTGCCAGCAGTTTTAGGGGACAACAGTATGGCTACACCTTC.

This chain joins TRBV29-1 and TRBJ1-4, with D unclear. V shed 6 bases and J shed 7 bases, with 9 bases lying between them. The germline gives CDR1 SQVTM, CDR2 ANQGSEA. The CDR3 length is 11 residues. The chain's CDR3 is CSVETGEKLFF. In nucleotides, the CDR3 is TGCAGCGTAGAGACGGGTGAAAAACTGTTTTTT.

The V call is TRBV30, the J call TRBJ2-5; weak D call: TRBD1 (8 bases). CDR1 is GTSNPN, CDR2 SVGIG, per germline (reference sequence). V lost 0 bases and J lost 5, with 22 bases in between. CDR3 size: 17 residues. The CDR3 is CAWSVMGVTGGEETQYF. CDR3 in DNA: TGTGCCTGGAGTGTAATGGGAGTAACAGGGGGGGAGGAGACCCAGTACTTC.

The rearrangement uses TRBV6-5 and TRBJ2-2; D ambiguous. The germline V gene has CDR1 MNHEY and CDR2 SVGAGI. V shed 0 bases and J shed 4 bases, with 6 bases lying between them. The CDR3 runs 14 residues. DNA for the CDR3: TGTGCCAGCAGTTACTCGCGAGTCACCGGGGAGCTGTTTTTT. Its translation: CASSYSRVTGELFF.

This chain connects TRBV5-4 to TRBJ2-2, with 7 bases that match TRBD1. Germline V gives CDR1 SGHNT, CDR2 YYREEE (reference sequence). This CDR3 is 15 amino acids long. V was pared by 4 bases and J by 3 bases, with 6 bases of the junction left unmatched. DNA for the CDR3: TGTGCCAGCAGCGCGACAGGGTTGGACACCGGGGAGCTGTTTTTT. This codes for CASSATGLDTGELFF.

The chain couples TRBV5-6 to TRBJ1-5, with D uncertain. The germline V and J ends were trimmed by 0 bases and 2 bases, with 12 bases remaining between them. Germline CDR1 SGHDT, CDR2 YYEEEE. This CDR3 is 16 amino acids long. CDR3 in DNA: TGTGCCAGCAGCTTGGGCGGTGCTGGGGGCAATCAGCCCCAGCATTTT. This gives the protein CASSLGGAGGNQPQHF.

The rearrangement joins TRBV7-2 to TRBJ2-3; 10 nucleotides line up with TRBD2. CDR1 and CDR2 from the germline V gene are SGHTA and FQGNSA. The junction had 3 bases not matched to a gene; V was cut back by 4 bases and J by 2 bases. The length of the CDR3 is 15 residues. In DNA, the CDR3 is TGTGCCAGCAGCTCACTAGCGGGGACCACAGATACGCAGTATTTT. This gives the protein CASSSLAGTTDTQYF.

CDR3 sequence: CASSVDRKRVNTEAFF. The CDR3 coding sequence is TGTGCCAGCAGCGTCGACAGGAAAAGGGTGAACACTGAAGCTTTCTTT. The rearrangement joins TRBV6-2 or TRBV6-3 to TRBJ1-1, with D possibly being TRBD1 (6 bases). This CDR3 region has 16 residues. CDR1 and CDR2 (germline): MNHEY, SVGEGT. Trimming cost V 6 bases and J 0 bases, with 17 bases left between them.

The chain has TRBV5-4 and TRBJ2-5; D may be TRBD2 (5 bases). The V gene lost 4 bases and the J gene lost 4 bases, with 17 bases spanning the gap. The CDR3 length is 15 residues. CDR1 is SGHNT, CDR2 YYREEE, per germline (reference sequence). This CDR3 reads CASSAAGPAGETQYF. CDR3 in DNA: TGTGCCAGCAGCGCAGCCGGGCCCGCGGGAGAGACCCAGTACTTC.

The gene calls are TRBV7-6 and TRBJ1-6, with a tentative D call TRBD1 (6 bases). Germline V CDR1 and CDR2: SGHVS, FNYEAQ. The CDR3 totals 15 residues. V lost 5 bases, J lost 2 bases, and 10 bases lay in between. The CDR3 bases are TGTGCCAGCAGCACGAGGGACACCTATAATTCACCCCTCCACTTT. This codes for CASSTRDTYNSPLHF.